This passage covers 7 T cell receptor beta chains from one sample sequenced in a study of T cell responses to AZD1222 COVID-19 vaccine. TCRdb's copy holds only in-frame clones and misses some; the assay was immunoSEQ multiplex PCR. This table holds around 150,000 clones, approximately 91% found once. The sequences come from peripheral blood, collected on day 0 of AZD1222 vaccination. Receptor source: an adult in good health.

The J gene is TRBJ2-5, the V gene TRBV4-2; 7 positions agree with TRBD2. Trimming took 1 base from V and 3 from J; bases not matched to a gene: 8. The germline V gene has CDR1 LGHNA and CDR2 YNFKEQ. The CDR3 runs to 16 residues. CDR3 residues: CASSQGSGRDEETQYF. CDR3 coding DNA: TGTGCCAGCAGCCAAGGTTCAGGGAGGGACGAAGAGACCCAGTACTTC.

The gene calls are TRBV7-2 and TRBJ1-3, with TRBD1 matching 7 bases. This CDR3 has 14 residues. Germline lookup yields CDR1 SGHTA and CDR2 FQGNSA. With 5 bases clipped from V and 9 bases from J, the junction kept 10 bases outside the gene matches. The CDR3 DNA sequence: TGTGCCAGCAGCCAACGACAGGGCCCCACCACCATATATTTT. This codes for CASSQRQGPTTIYF.

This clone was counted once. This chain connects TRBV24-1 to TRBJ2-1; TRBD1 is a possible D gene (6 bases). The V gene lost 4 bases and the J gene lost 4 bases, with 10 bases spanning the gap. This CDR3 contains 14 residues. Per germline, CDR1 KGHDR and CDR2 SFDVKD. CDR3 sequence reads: CATSEGATYNEQFF. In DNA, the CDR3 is TGTGCCACCAGTGAGGGGGCAACTTACAATGAGCAGTTCTTC.

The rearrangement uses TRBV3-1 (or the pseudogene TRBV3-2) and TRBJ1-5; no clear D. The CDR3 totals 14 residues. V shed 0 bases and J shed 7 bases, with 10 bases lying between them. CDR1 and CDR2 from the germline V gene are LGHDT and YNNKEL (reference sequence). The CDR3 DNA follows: TGTGCCAGCAGCCAAGAAATGGAAAGGCAGCCCCAGCATTTT. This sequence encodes CASSQEMERQPQHF.

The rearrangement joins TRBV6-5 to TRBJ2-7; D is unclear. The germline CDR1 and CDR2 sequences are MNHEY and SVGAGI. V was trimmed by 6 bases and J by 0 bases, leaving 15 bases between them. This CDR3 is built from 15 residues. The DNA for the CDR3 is TGTGCCAGCAGCGAGTTTGCAGGCAGCTCCTACGAGCAGTACTTC. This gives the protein CASSEFAGSSYEQYF.

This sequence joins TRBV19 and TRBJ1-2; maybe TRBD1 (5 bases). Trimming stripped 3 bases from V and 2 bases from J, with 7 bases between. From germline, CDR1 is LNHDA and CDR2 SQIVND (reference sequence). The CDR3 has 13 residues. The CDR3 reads CASSIRQNYGYTF. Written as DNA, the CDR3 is TGTGCCAGTAGTATTCGACAGAACTATGGCTACACCTTC.

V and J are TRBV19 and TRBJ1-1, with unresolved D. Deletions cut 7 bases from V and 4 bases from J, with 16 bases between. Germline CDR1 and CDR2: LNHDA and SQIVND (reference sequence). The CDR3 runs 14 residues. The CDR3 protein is CASTTVEATTEAFF. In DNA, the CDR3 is TGTGCCAGTACTACCGTTGAGGCCACCACTGAAGCTTTCTTT.